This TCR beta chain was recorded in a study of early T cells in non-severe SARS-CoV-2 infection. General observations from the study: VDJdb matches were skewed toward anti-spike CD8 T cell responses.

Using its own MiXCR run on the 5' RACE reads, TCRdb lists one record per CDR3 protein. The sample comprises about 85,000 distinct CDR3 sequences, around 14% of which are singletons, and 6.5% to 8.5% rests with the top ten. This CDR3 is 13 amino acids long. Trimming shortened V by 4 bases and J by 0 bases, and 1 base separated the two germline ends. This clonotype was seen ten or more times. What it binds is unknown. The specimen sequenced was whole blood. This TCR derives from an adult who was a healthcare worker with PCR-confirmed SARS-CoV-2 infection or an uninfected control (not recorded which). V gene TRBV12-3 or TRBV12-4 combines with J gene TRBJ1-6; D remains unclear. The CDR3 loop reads CASSYSYNSPLHF. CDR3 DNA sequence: TGTGCCAGCAGTTACTCCTATAATTCACCCCTCCACTTT.